The 21 T cell receptor beta chains listed next were all sequenced from one sample in a study of blood T cell repertoires in COVID-19. Sequencing used immunoSEQ multiplex PCR; TCRdb keeps in-frame clones, though not all of them. The table shows approximately 220,000 clones, with more than 80% occurring only once. The sequenced material came from PBMCs or T cells enriched from blood (not recorded which). The receptors derive from a woman under 30 in a cohort exposed to, infected with or recovered from COVID-19 (not recorded which).

The rearrangement uses TRBV28 and TRBJ2-2; tentatively, D is TRBD1 (6 bases). The V gene lost 7 bases and the J gene lost 1 base, with 16 bases spanning the gap. The CDR3 has 16 amino acids. Germline CDR1 MDHEN, CDR2 SYDVKM. CDR3 region: CASTHMETGNTGELFF. CDR3 DNA sequence: TGTGCCAGCACTCATATGGAGACAGGGAACACCGGGGAGCTGTTTTTT.

The CDR3 reads CATRDRNTGELFF. In DNA form, the CDR3 reads TGTGCCACAAGGGACAGAAACACCGGGGAGCTGTTTTTT. The chain has TRBV12-3 or TRBV12-4 and TRBJ2-2, with TRBD1 matching over 7 bases. J gave up 2 bases and V 10 bases, and 4 bases lay outside the gene matches. The CDR3 length is 13 residues.

The rearrangement links TRBV19 to TRBJ2-7; TRBD1 matches at 8 bases. CDR3 length: 14 amino acids. Germline values: CDR1 LNHDA, CDR2 SQIVND (reference sequence). Trimming cost V 5 bases and J 3 bases; bases outside gene matches: 6. The CDR3 bases are TGTGCCAGTAGTTCACGGACAGGGAACTACGAGCAGTACTTC. The encoded protein is CASSSRTGNYEQYF. Full variable domain (remainder filled in from reference TRBV19 and TRBJ2-7): DGGITQSPKYLFRKEGQNVTLSCEQNLNHDAMYWYRQDPGQGLRLIYYSQIVNDFQKGDIAEGYSVSREKKESFPLTVTSAQKNPTAFYLCASSSRTGNYEQYFGPGTRLTVT.

J is TRBJ2-1 and V is TRBV5-1; 13 bases align to TRBD2. The CDR3 contains 15 residues. Per germline, CDR1 SGHRS and CDR2 YFSETQ. With V trimmed by 1 base and J by 8 bases, 3 bases remained unmatched. DNA of the CDR3: TGCGCCAGCAGCTTGACTAGCGGGAGGGCCGATGAGCAGTTCTTC. It codes for CASSLTSGRADEQFF.

The sample holds one count of this clone. This chain uses TRBV28 with TRBJ1-5; possibly TRBD1 for D (6 bases). V lost 6 bases, J lost 2 bases, and 23 bases lay in between. From germline, CDR1 is MDHEN and CDR2 SYDVKM. There are 18 residues in the CDR3. As DNA, the CDR3 is TGTGCCAGCAGCCGAGGACAGTCTACCCTTAAGCGCAATCAGCCCCAGCATTTT. Encoded protein: CASSRGQSTLKRNQPQHF.

The chain links TRBV6-1 to TRBJ2-1; 8 bases are shared with TRBD1. V trimming: 0 bases; J trimming: 5 bases; junction bases outside the gene matches: 6. Per germline, CDR1 MNHNS and CDR2 SASEGT. The CDR3 length is 16 residues. The CDR3 sequence is CASSEARDRRNNEQFF. The CDR3 region has the DNA TGTGCCAGCAGTGAAGCTCGGGACAGGCGAAACAATGAGCAGTTCTTC.

CDR3 sequence reads: CASSLTAPHTEAFF. CDR3 coding DNA: TGTGCCAGCAGTTTAACTGCCCCTCACACTGAAGCTTTCTTT. The rearrangement uses TRBV28 and TRBJ1-1, with D hard to call. The germline V and J ends were trimmed by 2 bases and 3 bases, with 10 bases remaining between them. This CDR3 contains 14 residues. In germline, CDR1 is MDHEN, CDR2 SYDVKM.

The V gene is TRBV2, the J gene TRBJ1-4; D unclear. V lost 4 bases and J 8 bases, leaving 11 bases between the germline ends. The CDR3 is 13 amino acids. The germline gives CDR1 SNHLY, CDR2 FYNNEI. Written as DNA, the CDR3 is TGTGCCAGCAGTGGCAGGATCCCAGAAAAACTGTTTTTT. Translating gives CASSGRIPEKLFF.

The CDR3 spells CASSSGTEHTGELFF. The CDR3 DNA follows: TGTGCCAGCAGTTCGGGGACAGAACACACCGGGGAGCTGTTTTTT. The chain couples TRBV6-2 or TRBV6-3 to TRBJ2-2; TRBD1 agrees at 7 bases. Germline trimming cut 4 bases from V and 3 bases from J; bases unmatched to any gene: 5. This CDR3 is 15 amino acids long. Germline V gene sequence: CDR1 MNHEY, CDR2 SVGEGT.

The chain employs TRBV29-1 and TRBJ1-1; 7 bases align to TRBD1. The V gene's germline CDR1 is SQVTM and CDR2 ANQGSEA. The V gene end was trimmed by 8 bases and the J gene end by 2 bases; junction bases not matched to a gene: 14. The CDR3 runs 15 residues. The CDR3 loop is CSIYRGRFGNTEAFF. The CDR3, as DNA: TGCAGCATATACAGGGGTAGGTTTGGAAACACTGAAGCTTTCTTT.

The rearrangement joins TRBV18 to TRBJ1-5; D is unresolved. Germline V lookup: CDR1 KGHSH, CDR2 LQKENI. This CDR3 region has 15 residues. V was pared by 5 bases and J by 0 bases, with 11 bases between. The CDR3 bases are TGTGCCAGCTCAGAGTATGACATTAGCAATCAGCCCCAGCATTTT. As protein: CASSEYDISNQPQHF.

This clone was observed once. The chain links TRBV15 to TRBJ1-4; 11 nucleotides agree with TRBD1. V gave up 0 bases and J gave up 7 bases; unmatched junction bases: 4. The CDR3 consists of 16 residues. CDR1 LNHNV and CDR2 YYDKDF come from the germline V gene (reference sequence). In nucleotides, the CDR3 is TGTGCCACCAGCAGAGATCCCGGGACAGGGGGTGAAAAACTGTTTTTT. It encodes CATSRDPGTGGEKLFF.

The chain employs TRBV9 and TRBJ1-5; 9 nucleotides align to TRBD1. Germline CDR1 is SGDLS and CDR2 is YYNGEE. This CDR3 contains 15 residues. J lost 7 bases, V lost 5 bases, and 10 bases had no gene match. CDR3 coding DNA: TGTGCCAGCAGTCGTACAGGGGGCGAAGACCAGCCCCAGCATTTT. Protein: CASSRTGGEDQPQHF.

V and J are TRBV12-3 or TRBV12-4 and TRBJ1-5, with D possibly being TRBD1 (6 bases). There are 13 residues in the CDR3. V lost 2 bases and J lost 4, with 6 bases in between. The CDR3 DNA reads TGTGCCAGCAGTTTAACAGGGAATCAGCCCCAGCATTTT. This sequence encodes CASSLTGNQPQHF.

This chain joins TRBV5-5 and TRBJ1-2; no firm D call. Germline assignment: CDR1 SGHKS and CDR2 YYEKEE (reference sequence). The ends were cut back, 0 bases at V and 3 bases at J, with 12 bases in the middle. This CDR3 comprises 15 residues. CDR3 bases: TGTGCCAGCAGCTTGGGACCTGGGAGCTACTATGGCTACACCTTC. It specifies CASSLGPGSYYGYTF.

The V gene is TRBV5-1, the J gene TRBJ1-3; D might be TRBD1 (5 bases). Per germline, CDR1 SGHRS and CDR2 YFSETQ. The CDR3 totals 16 residues. V was shortened by 3 bases and J by 0 bases, with 13 bases between the two germline ends. Here the CDR3 DNA reads TGCGCCAGCAGCTCCGTAGGGGCGTCCTCTGGAAACACCATATATTTT. Amino acids: CASSSVGASSGNTIYF.

The rearrangement uses TRBV15 and TRBJ1-1, with TRBD1 as a possible D gene (5 bases). V lost 3 bases and J lost 2, with 10 bases in between. Germline V gene lookup returns CDR1 LNHNV and CDR2 YYDKDF (reference sequence). CDR3 length: 14 amino acids. CDR3 nucleotides: TGTGCCACCAGCAGGGACACTACCAACACTGAAGCTTTCTTT. As protein: CATSRDTTNTEAFF.

The rearrangement links TRBV7-8 to TRBJ2-7; 7 bases are a match to TRBD2. The trim removed 4 bases at V and 4 bases at J, leaving 13 bases unmatched. CDR1 and CDR2 (germline): SGHVS, FQNEAQ. The CDR3 is 16 amino acids. DNA for the CDR3: TGTGCCAGCAGCTCCCGTGGCGGGGGAACCGTGTACGAGCAGTACTTC. Translating it yields CASSSRGGGTVYEQYF.

The V call is TRBV29-1, the J call TRBJ1-2; D remains ambiguous. The ends were cut back, 7 bases at V and 6 bases at J, with 15 bases in the middle. Germline V gene sequence: CDR1 SQVTM, CDR2 ANQGSEA. The CDR3 runs to 12 residues. The CDR3 is CSARRGGHGYTF. CDR3 nucleotides: TGCAGCGCCCGTCGGGGTGGCCATGGCTACACCTTC.

The chain couples TRBV18 to TRBJ1-2, with a tentative D call TRBD1 (5 bases). From germline, CDR1 is KGHSH and CDR2 LQKENI. The CDR3 loop spans 14 amino acids. Trimming took off 4 bases at V and 4 bases at J, with 13 bases between the two ends. Written as DNA, the CDR3 is TGTGCCAGCTCACGAGACCCACAGGCCTATGGCTACACCTTC. As protein: CASSRDPQAYGYTF.

The gene calls are TRBV5-1 and TRBJ1-1, with unresolved D. The CDR3 is 16 amino acids. Trimming took off 0 bases at V and 1 base at J, with 13 bases between the two ends. The germline V gene has CDR1 SGHRS and CDR2 YFSETQ. For the CDR3, the DNA is TGCGCCAGCAGCTTGGGCGGGGTGATTCAGAACACTGAAGCTTTCTTT. Its translation is CASSLGGVIQNTEAFF.